The rows below give T cell receptor beta chains drawn from one sample of a study of a mutant IDH1 vaccine in newly diagnosed glioma. No cognate antigen is known for these TCRs. Assay: immunoSEQ multiplex PCR; the TCRdb copy retains only in-frame clones and omits some. The sample lists around 84,000 clones, about 81% occurring once. The material was PBMCs, obtained from a glioma patient whose treatment included an IDH1 peptide vaccine. These receptors all stem from a man in his forties with glioma. The CDR3 runs from the conserved cysteine through the conserved F or W. Fields, in order: V gene, CDR3 length, D gene, J gene, CDR3 protein. A D gene is named only where the DNA matches it firmly.

v_gene: TRBV10-3
len: 16
d_gene: -
j_gene: TRBJ2-3
CDR3aa: CAISAPLARGGDTQYF

v_gene: TRBV28
len: 14
d_gene: TRBD2
j_gene: TRBJ2-5
CDR3aa: CASRRAGTSETQYF

v_gene: TRBV6-5
len: 15
d_gene: -
j_gene: TRBJ2-7
CDR3aa: CASSYTRGGVHEQYF

v_gene: TRBV18
len: 13
d_gene: -
j_gene: TRBJ1-4
CDR3aa: CASSGRTNEKLFF

v_gene: TRBV6-7
len: 17
d_gene: TRBD2
j_gene: TRBJ2-5
CDR3aa: CASSTPWTSGDQETQYF

v_gene: TRBV28
len: 18
d_gene: TRBD1
j_gene: TRBJ1-2
CDR3aa: CASTLRDRGLPGDYGYTF

v_gene: TRBV6-1
len: 14
d_gene: TRBD1
j_gene: TRBJ1-5
CDR3aa: CASSETGENQPQHF

v_gene: TRBV6-6
len: 12
d_gene: -
j_gene: TRBJ2-7
CDR3aa: CASSTANYEQYF

v_gene: TRBV19
len: 14
d_gene: -
j_gene: TRBJ2-5
CDR3aa: CASSEDRWRETQYF

v_gene: TRBV29-1
len: 13
d_gene: TRBD1
j_gene: TRBJ1-4
CDR3aa: CSVPTGDNEKLFF

v_gene: TRBV10-3
len: 18
d_gene: TRBD1
j_gene: TRBJ2-2
CDR3aa: CAISPRRPGQGAMGELFF

v_gene: TRBV5-4
len: 16
d_gene: -
j_gene: TRBJ1-2
CDR3aa: CASSREEAGRNYGYTF

v_gene: TRBV18
len: 15
d_gene: TRBD1
j_gene: TRBJ1-4
CDR3aa: CASSKPGQGAEKLFF

v_gene: TRBV6-6
len: 13
d_gene: -
j_gene: TRBJ2-7
CDR3aa: CASSYGFYYEQYF

v_gene: TRBV2
len: 12
d_gene: -
j_gene: TRBJ2-7
CDR3aa: CASVEANGEQYF

v_gene: TRBV5-1
len: 13
d_gene: -
j_gene: TRBJ2-5
CDR3aa: CASSWTDQETQYF

v_gene: TRBV7-2
len: 14
d_gene: TRBD1
j_gene: TRBJ1-2
CDR3aa: CASSANRGGYGYAF

v_gene: TRBV6-5
len: 13
d_gene: -
j_gene: TRBJ2-1
CDR3aa: CASRPEDYNEQFF

v_gene: TRBV29-1
len: 14
d_gene: TRBD1
j_gene: TRBJ2-5
CDR3aa: CSVEGQGVGETQYF

v_gene: TRBV11-2
len: 13
d_gene: -
j_gene: TRBJ2-7
CDR3aa: CASSLDRGGEQYF

v_gene: TRBV9
len: 16
d_gene: TRBD2
j_gene: TRBJ2-2
CDR3aa: CASSVSGGANTGELFF

v_gene: TRBV13
len: 13
d_gene: -
j_gene: TRBJ2-5
CDR3aa: CASSFGASETQYF

v_gene: TRBV6-5
len: 13
d_gene: -
j_gene: TRBJ2-1
CDR3aa: CASSYSKLSEQFF

v_gene: TRBV7-6
len: 17
d_gene: TRBD2
j_gene: TRBJ2-1
CDR3aa: CASSLLAGGPSYNEQFF

v_gene: TRBV7-9
len: 14
d_gene: -
j_gene: TRBJ1-6
CDR3aa: CASDEGIYNSPLHF